This TCR beta chain was recorded in a study (dated by TCRdb to about 2015). Background for the entire study: The study set out to test whether tumor-infiltrating Tregs in breast cancer get recruited from blood Tregs or are instead converted in situ from other CD4+ T cell subsets. Points the paper makes about the study in general: Rather than covering whole repertoires, validation in the larger cohort was restricted to a single TCR beta V-J rearrangement. The TCR alpha and beta sequences of tumor-infiltrating Tregs showed the greatest overlap with tumor naive CD4+ T cells, followed by blood naive CD4+ T cells. In terms of TCR gene usage, tumor memory CD4+ T cells clustered together with blood and lymph node memory CD4+ cells, as well as with lymph node naive CD4+ cells.

As to this clonotype: Its antigen remains unidentified. Base qualities are not recorded, but no much larger clone differs from it by a single base.

V is pared back by 0 bases and J by 0 bases, with 14 bases lying between the germline termini. As encoded in the germline V gene (reference sequence), CDR1 is DFQATT while CDR2 is SNEGSKA. The CDR3 runs 16 amino acids, cysteine and phenylalanine included. Of all the DNA, just the CDR3 is kept, 48 bases in frame from base 1. The memory CD4+ T cell population was isolated based on a CD4+CD45RO+CD25- phenotype. Tregs, naive and memory CD4+ T cells from tumor, blood and ipsilateral draining lymph nodes of a handful of breast cancer patients underwent full-length TCR alpha and beta sequencing. Tumor tissue and lymph nodes obtained by ipsilateral axillary dissection were perfused with PBS, cut into small pieces and digested using collagenase I and hyaluronidase. Ficoll density gradient centrifugation was used to isolate mononuclear cells from either lymph nodes or 50 to 65 ml of peripheral blood. A purity exceeding 90% was confirmed by FACS for the sorted cell populations.

Full-length TCR variable regions were amplified by 5' RACE PCR with constant-region reverse primers, and semi-nested PCR with Nested Universal Primer A was subsequently performed. Using the ReliaPrep RNA Cell Miniprep System, total RNA was extracted, and the SMARTer RACE 5'/3' Kit was then used to reverse transcribe the RNA into 5'RACE-ready cDNA. Multiplex adaptors were used to barcode the full-length TCR alpha and beta libraries, which were then sequenced on an Illumina MiSeq. The study's processing was this. For each of nine subset-tissue groups, sequencing data from the five patients were combined, and the groups were compared by unsupervised clustering of TCR gene usage. The Morisita-Horn index was used to calculate repertoire similarity, with shared sequences weighted according to their contribution to each repertoire. TCRdb reran the public reads through fastp at Q25 and MiXCR, keeping productive beta chains. Each entry merges the rows of one CDR3 protein and shows their most common DNA and genes. For this entry, the V and J calls and clone size follow TCRdb and not the study's own pipeline. A total of approximately 42,000 distinct CDR3 sequences appear in this sample, 25% to 35% of them only once. The ten largest clonotypes hold roughly 4% of the sample.

The material sequenced was memory CD4+ T cells sorted from a lymph node. The label giving this sample's cell subset or site can be read as: memory CD4+ T cells, CD4+CD45RO+CD25-. This TCR came from a female donor with breast cancer. The rearrangement joined TRBV20-1 to TRBJ1-1, with no reliable assignment of the D segment. For the CDR3, the sequence is CSARDAGSLVNTEAFF. The bases read TGCAGTGCTAGAGACGCTGGGTCTTTGGTGAACACTGAAGCTTTCTTT.